Listed below are T cell receptor beta chains from one sample, sequenced in a study of breast tumors, draining lymph nodes, adjacent tissues. TCRdb processed the multiplex PCR reads anew with MiXCR; each CDR3 protein has one entry. The sample yields about 230,000 distinct CDR3 sequences, about 32% seen once. The sequencing input was axillary lymph node tissue. The receptor set was obtained from a female donor with breast cancer. Some clones in this sample may be carry-over from other donors' samples. CDR3s include the opening cysteine and the closing phenylalanine or tryptophan. A D gene is named only where the DNA matches it firmly. Size is omitted from some rows. Given values are once, few, many or a class for expanded clones.

>TRBJ1-4|-|TRBV5-4|TRBD1
TGTGTCAGCAGCCCACGTCCGGGACAGGGGGGTGAAAAACCGTTTTTT
CVSSPRPGQGGEKPFF
>TRBJ2-3|many|TRBV7-2|TRBD2
TGTGCCAGCAGCTCATATAGCGGGAGGGCATCAGATACGCAGTATTTT
CASSSYSGRASDTQYF
>TRBJ1-6|-|TRBV12-3/TRBV12-4|-
TGTGCCAGCAGCTCCAGAAATCCACCCCTCCACTTT
CASSSRNPPLHF
>TRBJ2-7|many|TRBV20-1|-
TGCAGTGCTACAGGCCCCTACGGATACGAGCAGTACTTC
CSATGPYGYEQYF
>TRBJ1-1|-|TRBV6-2/TRBV6-3|-
TGTGCCAGCCGGACGGGCACTGAAGCTTTCTTT
CASRTGTEAFF
>TRBJ2-2|many|TRBV5-6|TRBD1
TGTGCCAGCAGCCCGGGACAGGGCACCGGGGAGCTGTTTTTT
CASSPGQGTGELFF
>TRBJ2-6|-|TRBV29-1|TRBD1
TGCAGCGTCGAAGACACAGGGGGCTCTGGGGCCAACGTCCTGACTTTC
CSVEDTGGSGANVLTF
>TRBJ2-1|-|TRBV7-3|-
TGTGCCAGCAGCTTAGGTCAGCCTCGCTCGGAGCAGTTCTTC
CASSLGQPRSEQFF
>TRBJ1-4|few|TRBV15|TRBD1
TGTGCCACCAGCAGTTTTCAGACAGGGGCGAGGGAAAAACTGCCTTTT
CATSSFQTGAREKLPF
>TRBJ2-7|many|TRBV27|TRBD2
TGTGCCAGCAGTTTCTCACTAGCGAGTGGCGGCTGGCAGTACTTC
CASSFSLASGGWQYF
>TRBJ1-6|once|TRBV12-3/TRBV12-4|TRBD1
TGTGCCAGCAGTTTCGACGGGACAGGGGTTGGTAATTCACCCCTCCACTTT
CASSFDGTGVGNSPLHF
>TRBJ1-6|-|TRBV10-3|TRBD1
TGTGCCATCGGACAGGAATCGCCCCTCCACTTT
CAIGQESPLHF
>TRBJ2-1|many|TRBV7-2|TRBD2
TGTGCCAGCAGCTCCCCGGGACTAGCGGGTTACCGCTCCTACAATGAGCAGTTCTTC
CASSSPGLAGYRSYNEQFF
>TRBJ2-7|many|TRBV28|TRBD1
TGTGCCAGCCGCGACAGGGGATGGTACTTC
CASRDRGWYF
>TRBJ2-1|many|TRBV11-2|-
TGTGCCAGCAGCTTAGATGACTCCTACAATGAGCAGTTCTTC
CASSLDDSYNEQFF
>TRBJ2-7|many|TRBV7-9|-
TGTGCCAGCAGCTTATCTGGGATAGGGAACTACGAGCAGTACTTC
CASSLSGIGNYEQYF
>TRBJ2-1|many|TRBV20-1|-
TGCAGTGCTAGCGAGGGAGCCAATGAGCAGTTCTTC
CSASEGANEQFF
>TRBJ1-2|many|TRBV28|-
TGTGCCAGCAGCAGCGAGGAGTTCTACTATGGCTACACCTTC
CASSSEEFYYGYTF
>TRBJ2-7|many|TRBV6-2/TRBV6-3|TRBD2
TGTGCCAGCAGGATGGGACTAGCGGGAGACTACGAGCAGTACTTC
CASRMGLAGDYEQYF
>TRBJ2-3|many|TRBV7-3|-
TGTGCCAGCAGCTTAGACGTCACAGATACGCAGTATTTT
CASSLDVTDTQYF
>TRBJ1-1|-|TRBV12-3/TRBV12-4|TRBD1
TGTGCCAGCAGGTTGACAGGGGGCAACACTGAAGCTTTCTTT
CASRLTGGNTEAFF
>TRBJ2-7|many|TRBV28|-
TGTGCCAGCAGGAGACTAGAAACGTTCTACGAGCAGTACTTC
CASRRLETFYEQYF
>TRBJ2-5|many|TRBV19|TRBD2
TGTGCCAGTAGTATATCTAGCGGGGGAAAAGAGACCCAGTACTTC
CASSISSGGKETQYF
>TRBJ2-7|-|TRBV5-1|TRBD2
TGCGCCAGCAGCTTAGAACTAGCGGGAGGGGGCTACGAGCAGTACTTC
CASSLELAGGGYEQYF
>TRBJ1-2|-|TRBV24-1|TRBD1
TGTGCCACCAGTGGCCCAGGGACAGGGAACTATGGCTACACCTTC
CATSGPGTGNYGYTF
>TRBJ2-1|many|TRBV9|-
TGTGCCAGCAGCGTGGGTGGCCCCTCCTACAATGAGCAGTTCTTC
CASSVGGPSYNEQFF
>TRBJ2-5|few|TRBV18|TRBD2
TGTGCCAGCTCACCAACTCAAGCGGGGAACCAAGAGACCCAGTACTTC
CASSPTQAGNQETQYF
>TRBJ2-1|few|TRBV3-1|TRBD1
TGTGCCAGCAGCTTTCGGACAGGCTACAATGAGCAGTTCTTC
CASSFRTGYNEQFF
>TRBJ2-7|many|TRBV19|TRBD1
TGTGCCAGTAGTATTCCCGGTGGGGGACAGGGTCACGAGCAGTACTTC
CASSIPGGGQGHEQYF
>TRBJ2-1|many|TRBV13|TRBD2
TGTGCCAGCAGTATGAGGTCTAGCGGGAACTACAATGAGCAGTTCTTC
CASSMRSSGNYNEQFF
>TRBJ1-2|-|TRBV20-1|TRBD1
TGCAGTGCCTCCTCCCGACAGGGGCCTAACTATGGCTACACCTTC
CSASSRQGPNYGYTF
>TRBJ2-3|-|TRBV6-4|-
TGTGCCAGCAGTGAATTTGGAGGTAGCTACAATGAGCAGTATTTT
CASSEFGGSYNEQYF
>TRBJ1-4|many|TRBV6-1|-
TGTGCCAGCGGCTTAGGAAGTGATGAAAAACTGTTTTTT
CASGLGSDEKLFF
>TRBJ2-2|many|TRBV24-1|TRBD1
TGTGCCACCAGTGATGACAGGGGGCTCTCTGGCACCGGGGAGCTGTTTTTT
CATSDDRGLSGTGELFF
>TRBJ2-1|many|TRBV20-1|TRBD2
TGCAGTGCTTCTAGGACTAGCGGGAGGGTGGAGCAGTTCTTC
CSASRTSGRVEQFF
>TRBJ2-3|-|TRBV27|-
TGTGCCAGCAGTTTAATTAATGCGGGCACAGATACGCAGTATTTT
CASSLINAGTDTQYF
>TRBJ1-3|many|TRBV7-6|TRBD1
TGTGCCAGCAGCATCCGGGACAGGGTATCTCGGCGTGGAAACACCATATATTTT
CASSIRDRVSRRGNTIYF
>TRBJ1-2|many|TRBV3-1|TRBD1
TGTGCCAGCAGCCATTCGGACAGGGACCGGGAGGGCTACACCTTC
CASSHSDRDREGYTF